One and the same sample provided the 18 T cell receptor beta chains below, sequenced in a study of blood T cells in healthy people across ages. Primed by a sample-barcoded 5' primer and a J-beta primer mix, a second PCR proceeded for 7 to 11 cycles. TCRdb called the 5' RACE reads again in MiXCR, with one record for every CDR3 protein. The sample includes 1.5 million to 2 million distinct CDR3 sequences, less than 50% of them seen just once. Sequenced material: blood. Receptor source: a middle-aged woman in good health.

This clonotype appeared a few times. CDR3 loop: CASSFPSSYQETQYF. The CDR3 bases are TGTGCCAGCAGCTTCCCTTCCTCGTACCAAGAGACCCAGTACTTC. The chain is built from TRBV5-6 and TRBJ2-5; unclear D gene. Germline V gene data show CDR1 as SGHDT and CDR2 as YYEEEE. This CDR3 region has 15 residues. V lost 2 bases to trimming and J lost 0 bases, with 11 bases between them.

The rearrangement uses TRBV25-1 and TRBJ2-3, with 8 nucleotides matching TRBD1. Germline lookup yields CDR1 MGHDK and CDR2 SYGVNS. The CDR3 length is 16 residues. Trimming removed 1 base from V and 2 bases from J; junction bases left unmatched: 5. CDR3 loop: CASSESGQGATDTQYF. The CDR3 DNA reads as TGTGCCAGCAGTGAATCCGGCCAGGGGGCCACAGATACGCAGTATTTT.

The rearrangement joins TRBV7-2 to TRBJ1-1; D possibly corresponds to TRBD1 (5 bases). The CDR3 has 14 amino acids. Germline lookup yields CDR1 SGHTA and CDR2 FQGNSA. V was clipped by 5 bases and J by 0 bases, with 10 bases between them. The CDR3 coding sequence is TGTGCCAGCAGCGCCGACAGCGTGAACACTGAAGCTTTCTTT. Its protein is CASSADSVNTEAFF.

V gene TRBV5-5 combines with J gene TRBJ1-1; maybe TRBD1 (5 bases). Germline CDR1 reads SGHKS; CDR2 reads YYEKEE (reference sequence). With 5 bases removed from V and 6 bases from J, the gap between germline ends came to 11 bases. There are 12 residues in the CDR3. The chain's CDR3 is CASRGDGAEAFF. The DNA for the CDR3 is TGTGCCAGCAGGGGGGACGGGGCTGAAGCTTTCTTT.

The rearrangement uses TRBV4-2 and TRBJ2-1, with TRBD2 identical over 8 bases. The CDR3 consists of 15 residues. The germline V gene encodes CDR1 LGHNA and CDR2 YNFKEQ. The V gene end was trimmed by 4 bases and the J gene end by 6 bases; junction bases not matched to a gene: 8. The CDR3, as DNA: TGTGCCAGCAGCCCTCGGGGACTAGAAGGCAATGAGCAGTTCTTC. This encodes CASSPRGLEGNEQFF.

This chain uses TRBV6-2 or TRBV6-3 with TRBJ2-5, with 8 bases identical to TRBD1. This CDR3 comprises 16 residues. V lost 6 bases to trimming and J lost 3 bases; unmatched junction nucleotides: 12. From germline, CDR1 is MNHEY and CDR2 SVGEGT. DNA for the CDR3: TGTGCCAGCAGGGACTTGGACAGGGTGGGGGAAGAGACCCAGTACTTC. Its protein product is CASRDLDRVGEETQYF.

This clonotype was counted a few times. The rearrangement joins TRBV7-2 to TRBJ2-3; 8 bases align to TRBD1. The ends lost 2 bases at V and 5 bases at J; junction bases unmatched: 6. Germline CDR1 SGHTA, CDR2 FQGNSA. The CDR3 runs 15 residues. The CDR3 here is CASSLRNTGGDTQYF. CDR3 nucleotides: TGTGCCAGCAGCTTAAGGAATACAGGGGGAGATACGCAGTATTTT.

CDR3 loop: CASSLPSGGATGTQYF. DNA of the CDR3: TGTGCCAGCAGTTTGCCCAGCGGGGGCGCAACGGGGACCCAGTACTTC. V is TRBV28 and J is TRBJ2-5; 8 bases match TRBD2. From germline, CDR1 is MDHEN and CDR2 SYDVKM. This CDR3 is 16 amino acids long. The ends lost 3 bases at V and 7 bases at J; junction bases unmatched: 13.

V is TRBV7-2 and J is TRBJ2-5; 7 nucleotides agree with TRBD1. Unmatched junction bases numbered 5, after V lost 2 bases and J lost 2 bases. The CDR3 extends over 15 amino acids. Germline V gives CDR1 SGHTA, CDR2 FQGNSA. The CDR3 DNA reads TGTGCCAGCAGCTTAACCCGACAGGGACAAGAGACCCAGTACTTC. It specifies CASSLTRQGQETQYF.

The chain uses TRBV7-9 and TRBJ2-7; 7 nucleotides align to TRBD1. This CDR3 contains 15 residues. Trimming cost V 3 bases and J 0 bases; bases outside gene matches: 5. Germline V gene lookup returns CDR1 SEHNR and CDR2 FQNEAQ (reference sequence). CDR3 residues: CASSFYRGTSYEQYF. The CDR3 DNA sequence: TGTGCCAGCAGCTTCTACAGGGGTACCTCCTACGAGCAGTACTTC.

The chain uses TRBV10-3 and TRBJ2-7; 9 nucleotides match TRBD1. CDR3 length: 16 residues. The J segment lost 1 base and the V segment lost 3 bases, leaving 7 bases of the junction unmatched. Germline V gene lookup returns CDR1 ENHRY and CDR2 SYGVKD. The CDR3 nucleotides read TGTGCCATCAGTGACACAGGGGGCCCCAGGTCCTACGAGCAGTACTTC. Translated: CAISDTGGPRSYEQYF.

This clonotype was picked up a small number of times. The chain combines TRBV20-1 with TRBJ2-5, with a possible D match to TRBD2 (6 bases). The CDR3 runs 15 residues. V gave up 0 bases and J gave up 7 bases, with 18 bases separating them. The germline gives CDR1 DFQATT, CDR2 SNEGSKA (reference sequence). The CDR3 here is CSARDPGEVGGTQYF. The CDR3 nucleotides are TGCAGTGCTAGAGATCCGGGGGAGGTTGGGGGGACCCAGTACTTC.

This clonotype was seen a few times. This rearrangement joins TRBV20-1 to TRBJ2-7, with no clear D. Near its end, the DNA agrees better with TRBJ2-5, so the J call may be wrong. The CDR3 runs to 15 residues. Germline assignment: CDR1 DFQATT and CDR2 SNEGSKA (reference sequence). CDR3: CSAIRAAPRQETQYF. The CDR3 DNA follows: TGCAGTGCTATAAGGGCCGCGCCCCGCCAAGAGACCCAGTACTTC.

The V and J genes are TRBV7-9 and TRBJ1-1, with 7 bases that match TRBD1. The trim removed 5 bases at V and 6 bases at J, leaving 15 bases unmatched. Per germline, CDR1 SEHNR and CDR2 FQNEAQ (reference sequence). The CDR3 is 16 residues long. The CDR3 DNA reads TGTGCCAGCAGCACCAATCCGGGCAGGGGGGGACCTGAAGCTTTCTTT. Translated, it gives CASSTNPGRGGPEAFF. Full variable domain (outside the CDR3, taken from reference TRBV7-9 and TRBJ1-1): DTGVSQNPRHKITKRGQNVTFRCDPISEHNRLYWYRQTLGQGPEFLTYFQNEAQLEKSRLLSDRFSAERPKGSFSTLEIQRTEQGDSAMYLCASSTNPGRGGPEAFFGQGTRLTVV.

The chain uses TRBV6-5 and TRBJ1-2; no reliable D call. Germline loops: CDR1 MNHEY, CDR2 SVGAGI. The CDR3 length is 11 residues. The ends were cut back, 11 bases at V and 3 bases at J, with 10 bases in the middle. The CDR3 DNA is TGTGCCGCCCGGGAGGACTATGGCTACACCTTC. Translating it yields CAAREDYGYTF.

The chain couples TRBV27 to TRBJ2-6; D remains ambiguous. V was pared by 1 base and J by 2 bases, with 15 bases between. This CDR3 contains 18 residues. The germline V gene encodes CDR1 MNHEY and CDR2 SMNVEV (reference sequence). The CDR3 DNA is TGTGCCAGCAGTTTATACTTTAAAAGGGTCCCTGGGGCCAACGTCCTGACTTTC. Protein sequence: CASSLYFKRVPGANVLTF.

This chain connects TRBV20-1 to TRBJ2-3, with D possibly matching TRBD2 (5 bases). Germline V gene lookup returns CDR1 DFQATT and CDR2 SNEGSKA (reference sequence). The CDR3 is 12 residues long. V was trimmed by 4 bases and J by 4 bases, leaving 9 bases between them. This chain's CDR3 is CSANERADTQYF. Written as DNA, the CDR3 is TGCAGTGCTAACGAGAGGGCAGATACGCAGTATTTT.

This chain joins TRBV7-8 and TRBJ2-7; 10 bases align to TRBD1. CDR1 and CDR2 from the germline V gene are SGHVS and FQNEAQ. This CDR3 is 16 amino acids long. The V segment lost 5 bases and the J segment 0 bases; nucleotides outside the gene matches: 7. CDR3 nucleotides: TGTGCCAGCAGCCTCCCGACAGGGGGCTTCTCCTACGAGCAGTACTTC. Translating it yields CASSLPTGGFSYEQYF.